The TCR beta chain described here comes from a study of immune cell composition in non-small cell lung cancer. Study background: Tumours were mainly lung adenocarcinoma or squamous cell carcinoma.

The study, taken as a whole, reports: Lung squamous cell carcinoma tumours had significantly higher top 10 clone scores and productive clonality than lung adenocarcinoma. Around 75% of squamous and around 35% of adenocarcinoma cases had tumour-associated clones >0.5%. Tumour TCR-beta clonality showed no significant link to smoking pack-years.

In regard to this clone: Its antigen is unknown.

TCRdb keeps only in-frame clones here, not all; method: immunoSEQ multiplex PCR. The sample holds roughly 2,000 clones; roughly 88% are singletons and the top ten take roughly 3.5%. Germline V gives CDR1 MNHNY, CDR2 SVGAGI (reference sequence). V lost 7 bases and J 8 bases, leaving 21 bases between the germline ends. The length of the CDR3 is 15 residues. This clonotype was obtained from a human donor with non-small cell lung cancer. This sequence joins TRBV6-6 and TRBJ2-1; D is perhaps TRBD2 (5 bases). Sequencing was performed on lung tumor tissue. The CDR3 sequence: CASNPVRTPGDEQFF. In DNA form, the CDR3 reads TGTGCCAGCAATCCAGTTCGGACTCCCGGGGATGAGCAGTTCTTC.